This T cell receptor beta chain derives from a study of T cell responses to AZD1222 COVID-19 vaccine (dated by TCRdb to about 2021). With respect to the entire study: A total of about 250 trial participants underwent TCR sequencing, of whom nearly 210 had received two doses of AZD1222 and 26 had received two doses of the MenACWY control vaccine. Trial participants were enrolled by age into 18-55, 56-69 and 70-plus year subgroups, with about 150, 27 and 61 TCR-sequenced participants respectively. The research as a whole found: Participants were mostly white British and included more females than males, and it was suggested by the authors that clonal diversity may have been underestimated. Conclusions about previously exposed vaccinees are limited because only 5 or 6 AZD1222 recipients were SARS-CoV-2 seropositive at baseline. Because no samples from the day 14 peak response were available, repertoires could be characterized only after the peak T cell response. In the small 56-69-year group, the increase in depth fell short of significance, most likely because of low power. After two AZD1222 doses, spike-specific TCR breadth and depth were significantly higher than at day 0 and than in MenACWY recipients. Epitopes outside the regions mutated in the B.1.351 and B.1.1.7 variants were reportedly recognized by nearly half of the unique spike-specific TCRs. Vaccine-associated CD4 TCRs spanned the whole spike protein, with dominant responses in regions 160-218 and 743-854.

CDR1 and CDR2 are read off the germline V gene as SGHDN and FVKESK. The V end gives up 4 bases and the J end 3 bases, leaving 7 bases in the junction not matched to a gene. Measured from the cysteine to the phenylalanine, the CDR3 is 15 residues long. Solely the CDR3 DNA is kept, with 45 bases framed from the first base. The time point label on this specimen signifies: about 28 days (+/-7) after the second vaccine dose. Because spike-specific TCR depth and breadth did not differ between the two schedules, AZD1222 recipients who got a second dose at roughly 4 weeks were pooled with those who got a second dose at roughly 12 weeks. The vaccinee samples were drawn from two UK trials, COV001 and COV002, one of which was a single-blind randomized controlled phase 2/3 trial testing AZD1222 (ChAdOx1 nCoV-19) in healthy adults. For TCRbeta chain sequencing, PBMC samples were collected from trial participants at day 0 and at day 28 after the second dose.

Note on this clone: This receptor's antigen is unknown. No clone much larger than this one lies a single base away; base qualities are absent.

The CDR3 regions of human TCRbeta chains were subjected to immunosequencing. The authors' analysis ran thus. Repertoire TCRs were checked for matches against a reference library of SARS-CoV-2-specific TCRs that had been generated using the MIRA antigen-specificity platform. Breadth meant the fraction of unique TCRs that were SARS-CoV-2-associated, whereas depth meant the fraction of total T cells that were SARS-CoV-2-associated. Each spike-specific TCR was assigned to its reactive spike region and to a CD4 or CD8 class using the MIRA data. Log10-transformed breadth and depth values were compared by one-way ANOVA with Sidak's multiple comparisons tests. TCRdb took over this immuneACCESS table, retaining in-frame rearrangements with V and J assigned. Such tables are incomplete; in checked studies, under half of the missing clones stem from an unresolved V gene, and the remainder is unexplained. The V and J calls and clone size come from that table; D and trimming were worked out from the DNA. Counted in this sample were more than 80,000 clones; 75% to 90% of them appeared once. Approximately 3.6% of the sample rests with the top ten.

Sequenced material: peripheral blood, taken 28 days after the second AZD1222 dose. The V gene is TRBV14 and the J gene is TRBJ2-7, and TRBD1 aligns with 9 junction nucleotides. This clonotype was sampled from an adult who received the AZD1222 COVID-19 vaccine. Here the CDR3 is given as CASSRWGTGNYEQYF. In nucleotides, the sequence is TGTGCCAGCAGCCGATGGGGGACAGGGAACTACGAGCAGTACTTC.